Following are 21 T cell receptor beta chains from one sample sequenced in a study of T cells in Graves' hyperthyroidism and ophthalmopathy. What was amplified from RNA transcripts were TCR beta CDR3 regions. Primed by the HTBI set, a first-round RT-PCR was run on the TCR CDR3. MiXCR was run by TCRdb on the multiplex PCR reads, yielding one entry per CDR3 protein. Of roughly 570,000 distinct CDR3 sequences in the sample, around 45% were seen once. The specimen sequenced was peripheral blood or thyroid tissue (not recorded which). The receptors here all came from an adult woman with Graves' disease, either hyperthyroidism or ophthalmopathy (not recorded which).

The chain is built from TRBV7-2 and TRBJ2-5; the D gene is possibly TRBD2 (6 bases). CDR3 size: 18 residues. With 2 bases removed from V and 2 bases from J, the gap between germline ends came to 21 bases. Germline CDR1 reads SGHTA; CDR2 reads FQGNSA. DNA of the CDR3: TGTGCCAGCAGCTTAAGATGGAACACCGGGAGTGATCAAGAGACCCAGTACTTC. Encoded protein: CASSLRWNTGSDQETQYF.

This clonotype was picked up a small number of times. The rearrangement uses TRBV7-2 and TRBJ1-1; tentative D call: TRBD1 (6 bases). The CDR3 runs to 15 residues. V lost 4 bases to trimming and J lost 7 bases, with 19 bases between them. The V gene's germline CDR1 is SGHTA and CDR2 FQGNSA. CDR3 amino acids: CASSSFGGTGSEAFF. DNA of the CDR3: TGTGCCAGCAGCTCATTTGGGGGAACAGGGAGTGAAGCTTTCTTT.

CDR3 loop: CASSEGQAAGTQYF. The CDR3 DNA sequence: TGTGCCAGCAGTGAGGGACAGGCTGCGGGGACCCAGTACTTC. This rearrangement joins TRBV2 to TRBJ2-5; TRBD1 agrees at 8 bases. The CDR3 has 14 residues. The J segment lost 7 bases and the V segment lost 3 bases, leaving 7 bases of the junction unmatched. Germline V gives CDR1 SNHLY, CDR2 FYNNEI.

To note about this clonotype: A clone one base away is much larger, so this may be a read error. The V call is TRBV5-6, the J call TRBJ1-1; 7 bases match TRBD1. CDR3 length: 15 amino acids. The trim removed 4 bases at V and 3 bases at J, leaving 9 bases unmatched. Germline loops: CDR1 SGHDT, CDR2 YYEEEE. The CDR3 region is CASSAIDRVDTEAFF. The CDR3 DNA sequence: TGTGCCAGCAGCGCGATCGACAGGGTGGACACTGAAGCTTTCTTT.

This clonotype was detected a few times. The chain couples TRBV10-3 to TRBJ1-2; perhaps TRBD1 as D (6 bases). The CDR3 has 14 residues. V was shortened by 5 bases and J by 3 bases, with 13 bases between the two germline ends. The germline V gene encodes CDR1 ENHRY and CDR2 SYGVKD. This CDR3 is CAISSGGADYGYTF. CDR3 nucleotides: TGTGCCATCAGTTCCGGGGGCGCGGACTATGGCTACACCTTC.

This clonotype appeared many times. The chain recombines TRBV7-3 with TRBJ2-7; possible D gene TRBD1, 5 bases. Germline CDR1 is SGHTA and CDR2 is FQGTGA. The length of the CDR3 is 13 residues. Trimming shortened V by 4 bases and J by 6 bases, and 13 bases separated the two germline ends. For the CDR3, the DNA is TGTGCCAGCAGCTCGGACAACCTCGGCGAGCAGTACTTC. The encoded protein is CASSSDNLGEQYF.

In nucleotides, the CDR3 is TGTGCCAGCAGCTTAAACGCGAGGTACGGCTACACCTTC. It is translated as CASSLNARYGYTF. The gene calls are TRBV6-5 and TRBJ1-2, with D unclear. Trimming took 6 bases from V and 8 from J, leaving 16 bases between them. From germline, CDR1 is MNHEY and CDR2 SVGAGI. This CDR3 has 13 amino acids.

Details on this clonotype: Here the CDR3 omits its conserved ending phenylalanine or tryptophan, so a read error is the likely source. V usage is TRBV5-1 and J usage is TRBJ2-7; D perhaps matches TRBD1 (6 bases). V lost 4 bases to trimming and J lost 1 base, with 12 bases between them. Looked up from germline, CDR1 is SGHRS and CDR2 is YFSETQ. The CDR3 runs 14 residues. The CDR3 loop reads CASSPTGDSYEQYL. CDR3 coding DNA: TGCGCCAGCAGCCCGACAGGCGATTCCTACGAGCAGTACCTC.

The rearrangement uses TRBV10-3 and TRBJ2-7, with 9 bases fitting TRBD1. The CDR3 length is 14 residues. The trim removed 6 bases at V and 0 bases at J, leaving 3 bases unmatched. The V gene's germline CDR1 is ENHRY and CDR2 SYGVKD. DNA of the CDR3: TGTGCCATCAGGGGGACAGGGTTCTCCTACGAGCAGTACTTC. This translates into CAIRGTGFSYEQYF.

This clonotype was counted at least ten times. This chain joins TRBV6-5 and TRBJ2-7; 11 positions agree with TRBD1. With V trimmed by 5 bases and J by 3 bases, 6 bases remained unmatched. Germline CDR1 is MNHEY and CDR2 is SVGAGI. The length of the CDR3 is 15 residues. CDR3 residues: CASSEPGQGVYEQYF. CDR3 DNA sequence: TGTGCCAGCAGTGAACCGGGACAGGGGGTCTACGAGCAGTACTTC.

This clonotype was found many times. The chain couples TRBV15 to TRBJ2-6; possibly TRBD2 for D (5 bases). There are 16 residues in the CDR3. The germline V and J ends were trimmed by 0 bases and 2 bases, with 8 bases remaining between them. The germline V gene encodes CDR1 LNHNV and CDR2 YYDKDF (reference sequence). The CDR3 DNA sequence: TGTGCCACCAGCAGAGAGGGAGCCACTGGGGCCAACGTCCTGACTTTC. This sequence encodes CATSREGATGANVLTF.

The chain couples TRBV12-3 or TRBV12-4 to TRBJ2-2; TRBD1 agrees at 8 bases. V was pared by 5 bases and J by 4 bases, with 6 bases of the junction left unmatched. The CDR3 is 15 residues long. The CDR3 is CASSPDRASTGELFF. In DNA, the CDR3 is TGTGCCAGCAGTCCGGACAGGGCGAGCACCGGGGAGCTGTTTTTT.

At least ten counts were recorded for this clonotype. The CDR3 protein is CASSSDGQETQYF. The CDR3 DNA sequence: TGTGCCAGCAGTTCGGACGGCCAAGAGACCCAGTACTTC. The chain carries TRBV12-3 or TRBV12-4 and TRBJ2-5; D is uncertain. Deletions cut 4 bases from V and 1 base from J, with 7 bases between. CDR3 size: 13 residues.

This clonotype has at least ten counts. This sequence joins TRBV5-1 and TRBJ2-7, with 8 bases identical to TRBD1. Germline V gene lookup returns CDR1 SGHRS and CDR2 YFSETQ. V was pared by 8 bases and J by 1 base, with 8 bases of the junction left unmatched. The CDR3 has 14 residues. CDR3 coding DNA: TGCGCCAGGTCAGGGGGCGCCGGATCCTACGAGCAGTACTTC. Translation gives CARSGGAGSYEQYF.

This chain links TRBV20-1 with TRBJ1-5; a possible D gene is TRBD1 (5 bases). The V end lost 2 bases, the J end lost 4 bases, and 12 bases lay between the germline ends. CDR1 is DFQATT, CDR2 SNEGSKA, per germline (reference sequence). This CDR3 is 14 amino acids long. The chain's CDR3 is CSARRGGENQPQHF. CDR3 nucleotides: TGCAGTGCTAGACGGGGAGGGGAGAATCAGCCCCAGCATTTT.

The V gene is TRBV20-1, the J gene TRBJ2-7, with D maybe TRBD2 (5 bases). Germline loops: CDR1 DFQATT, CDR2 SNEGSKA (reference sequence). CDR3 length: 13 residues. Trimming cost V 3 bases and J 7 bases, with 16 bases left between them. The CDR3 here is CSASPLVPGEQYF. CDR3 bases: TGCAGTGCTAGCCCACTAGTTCCTGGGGAGCAGTACTTC.

This clonotype was seen ten or more times. V gene TRBV7-8 combines with J gene TRBJ1-2; TRBD1 might be the D (6 bases). Germline V CDR1 and CDR2: SGHVS, FQNEAQ. The V end was cut by 5 bases, the J end by 1 base, with 8 bases between. The CDR3 sequence is 13 residues long. The chain's CDR3 is CASSPGVNYGYTF. CDR3 coding DNA: TGTGCCAGCAGCCCAGGGGTTAACTATGGCTACACCTTC.

Many counts were recorded for this clonotype. The chain carries TRBV29-1 and TRBJ2-5; D remains ambiguous. CDR3 length: 11 residues. Deletions cut 0 bases from V and 4 bases from J, with 3 bases between. CDR1 and CDR2 from the germline V gene are SQVTM and ANQGSEA. The CDR3 sequence is CSVEDRETQYF. The CDR3 bases are TGCAGCGTTGAAGATCGAGAGACCCAGTACTTC.

The chain employs TRBV10-3 and TRBJ2-5; 14 bases fit TRBD2. This CDR3 contains 16 residues. Germline CDR1 and CDR2: ENHRY and SYGVKD. The V and J ends lost 8 bases and 5 bases, in that order; junction bases with no gene match: 10. The CDR3 DNA reads as TGTGCCATCCGGGGGACTAGCGGGAGAATGGGGGAGACCCAGTACTTC. Residues: CAIRGTSGRMGETQYF.

This clonotype occurred many times. V gene TRBV6-2 or TRBV6-3 combines with J gene TRBJ2-2; D ambiguous. The V gene lost 0 bases and the J gene lost 7 bases, with 6 bases spanning the gap. Germline V lookup: CDR1 MNHEY, CDR2 SVGEGT. The CDR3 has 13 amino acids. The CDR3 region is CASSYSTFGELFF. CDR3 sequence (DNA): TGTGCCAGCAGTTACTCGACGTTCGGGGAGCTGTTTTTT.

V gene TRBV10-1 combines with J gene TRBJ2-3; 8 bases match TRBD2. Per germline, CDR1 WNHNN and CDR2 SYGVQD (reference sequence). Losses at the gene ends were 4 bases for V and 10 bases for J; bases not matched to a gene: 16. CDR3 length: 16 residues. The CDR3 loop reads CASSGSGLAQGFSQYF. The CDR3 coding sequence is TGCGCCAGCAGTGGATCAGGACTAGCTCAGGGGTTTTCGCAGTATTTT.